These 6 T cell receptor beta chains were sequenced from one sample in a study of blood T cells in healthy people across ages. For the second PCR, which ran for about 7 to 11 cycles, a sample-barcoded 5' primer and a J-beta primer mix were used. MiXCR, run by TCRdb on the 5' RACE reads, gives a single entry per CDR3 protein. The data show about 1.8 million distinct CDR3 sequences, about 49% seen once. Sequencing used blood. These receptors were taken from a woman in her thirties or forties in good health.

V gene TRBV12-3 or TRBV12-4 combines with J gene TRBJ2-4; D not resolved. The J call could be wrong; TRBJ2-7 is a better fit for the DNA end. The CDR3 runs to 16 residues. The CDR3 protein is CASSSPNGPSSYEQYF. The CDR3 DNA reads TGTGCCAGCAGTTCACCGAACGGACCGTCTTCCTACGAGCAGTACTTC.

This clonotype was seen more than once but under ten times. This chain joins TRBV28 and TRBJ1-2; 7 bases fit TRBD1. CDR1 is MDHEN and CDR2 is SYDVKM in the germline V gene. The ends lost 6 bases at V and 9 bases at J; junction bases unmatched: 16. The CDR3 runs to 15 residues. The CDR3 DNA follows: TGTGCCAGCAGCTCTTCAGGCAGGGGGTATAAGCGCTACACCTTC. Amino acids: CASSSSGRGYKRYTF.

With respect to this clonotype: This sequence may be a read error, since a much larger clone differs from it by one base. The chain has TRBV6-6 and TRBJ1-2; TRBD1 matches 7 bases. Trimming removed 2 bases from V and 4 bases from J; junction bases left unmatched: 7. This CDR3 contains 15 residues. The V gene's germline CDR1 is MNHNY and CDR2 SVGAGI (reference sequence). The CDR3 loop is CASSYRTGAGYGYTF. For the CDR3, the DNA is TGTGCCAGCAGTTACCGAACAGGGGCCGGCTATGGCTACACCTTC.

The V gene is TRBV6-4, the J gene TRBJ2-1; D is perhaps TRBD1 or TRBD2 (6 bases each). Germline values: CDR1 MRHNA, CDR2 SNTAGT. This CDR3 comprises 13 residues. The V end was cut by 0 bases, the J end by 9 bases, with 9 bases between. The CDR3 coding sequence is TGTGCCAGCAGTGACTCGACGGGGGCTGAGCAGTTCTTC. It encodes CASSDSTGAEQFF.

V usage is TRBV29-1 and J usage is TRBJ1-2, with 8 nucleotides matching TRBD1. The CDR3 length is 13 residues. V trimming: 3 bases; J trimming: 8 bases; junction bases outside the gene matches: 8. From germline, CDR1 is SQVTM and CDR2 ANQGSEA. CDR3 DNA: TGCAGCGTTGATCCTTCAGGGGGCAAAGGCTACACCTTC. Residues: CSVDPSGGKGYTF.

In this sample, this clonotype turned up a few times. The rearrangement uses TRBV15 and TRBJ1-2; TRBD1 agrees at 9 bases. The CDR3 extends over 17 amino acids. After removal of 3 bases from V and 6 bases from J, the junction contained 14 bases not matched to a gene. CDR1 is LNHNV and CDR2 is YYDKDF in the germline V gene (reference sequence). The CDR3 here is CATSRVGTGSLGNGYTF. DNA of the CDR3: TGTGCCACCAGCAGGGTAGGGACAGGGTCCCTAGGCAATGGCTACACCTTC.